Listed here are 30 T cell receptor beta chains from one sample, sequenced in a study of blood T cell repertoires in COVID-19. The method was immunoSEQ multiplex PCR; TCRdb's version includes in-frame clones alone and lacks a portion of them. Of roughly 64,000 clones in the sample, around 80% were seen once. The sample taken for sequencing was peripheral blood. The receptors were sampled from a human donor in a cohort sampled during active COVID-19.

Only one count was recorded for this clone. This chain links TRBV11-1 with TRBJ2-3; D is possibly TRBD1 (6 bases). Deletions cut 7 bases from V and 2 bases from J, with 10 bases between. The CDR3 sequence is 13 residues long. Germline values: CDR1 SGHAT, CDR2 FQDESV (reference sequence). The CDR3 loop reads CASMGAPTDTQYF. CDR3 sequence (DNA): TGTGCCAGCATGGGGGCCCCCACAGATACGCAGTATTTT.

J is TRBJ2-5 and V is TRBV7-2; possible D gene TRBD2, 7 bases. Germline V gene data show CDR1 as SGHTA and CDR2 as FQGNSA. The CDR3 consists of 14 residues. V was cut by 6 bases and J by 4 bases, with 15 bases left in between. CDR3 coding DNA: TGTGCCAGCAGTAAAGGTGGGGGGGCAGAGACCCAGTACTTC. Protein: CASSKGGGAETQYF.

J is TRBJ2-5 and V is TRBV10-2; maybe TRBD2 (6 bases). The CDR3 totals 17 residues. V was shortened by 0 bases and J by 1 base, with 15 bases between the two germline ends. Germline V lookup: CDR1 WSHSY, CDR2 SAAADI. The CDR3 DNA is TGCGCCAGCAGTGAGTCCTTTGGCGGGGCGACCCAAGAGACCCAGTACTTC. Translated: CASSESFGGATQETQYF.

This sequence joins TRBV5-5 and TRBJ1-5; 7 bases match TRBD1. Germline V lookup: CDR1 SGHKS, CDR2 YYEKEE (reference sequence). CDR3 length equals 16 residues. V lost 0 bases to trimming and J lost 2 bases; unmatched junction nucleotides: 5. The CDR3 nucleotides read TGTGCCAGCAGCTTGGAGGGGACAGCGGGCAATCAGCCCCAGCATTTT. It specifies CASSLEGTAGNQPQHF.

The genes are TRBV6-5 and TRBJ2-7, with D maybe TRBD1 (6 bases). The CDR3 length is 15 residues. V was trimmed by 8 bases and J by 0 bases, leaving 17 bases between them. Germline V gene sequence: CDR1 MNHEY, CDR2 SVGAGI. In nucleotides, the CDR3 is TGTGCCAGCTATGGAACCAGGGGCCTCTCCTACGAGCAGTACTTC. This sequence encodes CASYGTRGLSYEQYF.

V gene TRBV19 combines with J gene TRBJ2-2; 11 nucleotides match TRBD1. Germline assignment: CDR1 LNHDA and CDR2 SQIVND (reference sequence). The V segment lost 10 bases and the J segment 7 bases; nucleotides outside the gene matches: 5. This CDR3 contains 13 residues. CDR3 DNA sequence: TGTGCCACGGACAGGGGGCCTAACGGGGAGCTGTTTTTT. This sequence encodes CATDRGPNGELFF.

This clone was observed a handful of times. J is TRBJ1-1 and V is TRBV13, with TRBD1 as a possible D gene (5 bases). There are 14 residues in the CDR3. V dropped 2 bases and J dropped 2 bases, with 9 bases sitting between them. CDR1 and CDR2 from the germline V gene are PRHDT and FYEKMQ (reference sequence). The DNA of the CDR3 is TGTGCCAGCAGCTTAAAGGGGATTAACACTGAAGCTTTCTTT. Encoded protein: CASSLKGINTEAFF.

Only a few counts were recorded for this clone. The chain combines TRBV7-9 with TRBJ2-2, with D unclear. Germline V gives CDR1 SEHNR, CDR2 FQNEAQ (reference sequence). Trimming removed 4 bases at V and 8 bases at J, with 14 bases between. The CDR3 loop spans 14 amino acids. CDR3 sequence reads: CASSSGSPKGELFF. The CDR3, as DNA: TGTGCCAGCAGCTCCGGGTCACCTAAGGGGGAGCTGTTTTTT.

This chain joins TRBV7-9 and TRBJ2-7; D is unresolved. This CDR3 contains 11 residues. Per germline, CDR1 SEHNR and CDR2 FQNEAQ (reference sequence). Trimming cost V 3 bases and J 3 bases, with 3 bases left between them. The CDR3 sequence: CASSFNYEQYF. The CDR3 nucleotides are TGTGCCAGCAGCTTTAACTACGAGCAGTACTTC.

This rearrangement joins TRBV7-8 to TRBJ1-1, with 7 bases that match TRBD1. CDR1 is SGHVS, CDR2 FQNEAQ, per germline. CDR3 size: 16 residues. With 2 bases clipped from V and 4 bases from J, the junction kept 10 bases outside the gene matches. CDR3 in amino acids: CASSLREGAWGTEAFF. The CDR3 nucleotides read TGTGCCAGCAGCTTACGGGAGGGGGCTTGGGGCACTGAAGCTTTCTTT.

This sequence joins TRBV28 and TRBJ1-5; no definite D call. CDR1 MDHEN and CDR2 SYDVKM come from the germline V gene. This CDR3 region has 14 residues. V was shortened by 1 base and J by 4 bases, with 8 bases between the two germline ends. The CDR3 is CASSLSSVNQPQHF. For the CDR3, the DNA is TGTGCCAGCAGTTTATCGAGCGTTAATCAGCCCCAGCATTTT.

The V gene is TRBV5-1, the J gene TRBJ1-2; 9 bases map to TRBD1. There are 15 residues in the CDR3. The J segment lost 0 bases and the V segment lost 3 bases, leaving 3 bases of the junction unmatched. Germline V gives CDR1 SGHRS, CDR2 YFSETQ. The CDR3 sequence is CASSSGQGSNYGYTF. In DNA form, the CDR3 reads TGCGCCAGCAGCTCGGGACAGGGATCTAACTATGGCTACACCTTC.

J is TRBJ2-3 and V is TRBV5-4, with D possibly TRBD2 on 6 matching bases. CDR1 and CDR2 from the germline V gene are SGHNT and YYREEE (reference sequence). The CDR3 spans 15 residues. The ends were cut back, 6 bases at V and 1 base at J, with 15 bases in the middle. CDR3 sequence: CASTPGGRGTDTQYF. The CDR3 nucleotides are TGTGCCAGCACCCCCGGAGGGCGGGGCACAGATACGCAGTATTTT.

The V gene is TRBV4-3, the J gene TRBJ2-7; the D gene is possibly TRBD2 (5 bases). The CDR3 has 14 residues. Trimming took 1 base from V and 4 from J, leaving 11 bases between them. CDR1 and CDR2 from the germline V gene are LGHNA and YSLEER. The CDR3 protein is CASSQAVSGYEQYF. The CDR3 coding sequence is TGCGCCAGCAGCCAAGCGGTGAGCGGTTACGAGCAGTACTTC.

V usage is TRBV7-6 and J usage is TRBJ2-5, with D possibly matching TRBD2 (5 bases). Between the trimmed V and J ends, which lost 5 bases and 5 bases, there was a span of 18 bases. CDR3 length: 15 amino acids. Germline V gene data show CDR1 as SGHVS and CDR2 as FNYEAQ. The CDR3 region has the DNA TGTGCCAGCAGCAAGTCGGGTAATGGCGGGGAGACCCAGTACTTC. This encodes CASSKSGNGGETQYF.

The chain combines TRBV6-2 or TRBV6-3 with TRBJ2-7; no definite D call. This CDR3 comprises 12 residues. The V gene lost 2 bases and the J gene lost 3 bases, with 5 bases spanning the gap. Germline CDR1 is MNHEY and CDR2 is SVGEGT. In DNA, the CDR3 is TGTGCCAGCAGTTACCACGGCTACGAGCAGTACTTC. Translated: CASSYHGYEQYF.

The CDR3 here is CASSLDGTGYQPQHF. The CDR3, as DNA: TGTGCCAGCAGCTTGGACGGGACAGGCTATCAGCCCCAGCATTTT. The J gene is TRBJ1-5, the V gene TRBV5-5, with TRBD1 identical over 8 bases. Germline V gene data show CDR1 as SGHKS and CDR2 as YYEKEE (reference sequence). The CDR3 is 15 amino acids. V was pared by 0 bases and J by 5 bases, with 4 bases of the junction left unmatched.

CDR3 sequence reads: CASSFGGSEQYF. The CDR3 nucleotides read TGTGCCAGCAGTTTTGGGGGGTCCGAGCAGTACTTC. The chain links TRBV6-5 to TRBJ2-7, with D tentatively TRBD2 (6 bases). Germline values: CDR1 MNHEY, CDR2 SVGAGI. The CDR3 totals 12 residues. V shed 4 bases and J shed 6 bases, with 10 bases lying between them.

This chain joins TRBV2 and TRBJ2-3, with 9 bases that match TRBD2. Germline lookup yields CDR1 SNHLY and CDR2 FYNNEI. The J segment lost 4 bases and the V segment lost 8 bases, leaving 4 bases of the junction unmatched. The CDR3 extends over 13 amino acids. The DNA for the CDR3 is TGTGCCAGCTCTAGCGGGGAAGCAGATACGCAGTATTTT. Protein product: CASSSGEADTQYF.

J is TRBJ1-3 and V is TRBV5-4; 10 bases line up with TRBD1. The CDR3 is 17 amino acids. CDR1 and CDR2 from the germline V gene are SGHNT and YYREEE (reference sequence). V was clipped by 3 bases and J by 4 bases; unmatched bases: 10. The CDR3 DNA reads TGTGCCAGCAGCTGGGGGACAGGGGCTTTAGGGGGAAACACCATATATTTT. It encodes CASSWGTGALGGNTIYF.

This clone turned up a few times. V usage is TRBV5-1 and J usage is TRBJ2-3, with TRBD2 identical over 11 bases. V lost 0 bases to trimming and J lost 1 base; unmatched junction nucleotides: 4. Germline loops: CDR1 SGHRS, CDR2 YFSETQ. The CDR3 is 17 residues long. The CDR3 DNA follows: TGCGCCAGCAGCTTGGCTAGCGGGGGGACCCGCACAGATACGCAGTATTTT. It translates to CASSLASGGTRTDTQYF.

V and J are TRBV3-1 (or the pseudogene TRBV3-2) and TRBJ2-1, with a weak D call TRBD2 (6 bases). The germline V and J ends were trimmed by 4 bases and 9 bases, with 22 bases remaining between them. Germline CDR1 LGHDT, CDR2 YNNKEL (reference sequence). The CDR3 covers 16 residues. CDR3 in amino acids: CASSPRGAGSFTEQFF. CDR3 sequence (DNA): TGTGCCAGCAGCCCCCGAGGGGCGGGGAGCTTTACTGAGCAGTTCTTC.

This chain joins TRBV16 and TRBJ2-1, with D perhaps TRBD1 (5 bases). This CDR3 has 16 amino acids. The germline V and J ends were trimmed by 0 bases and 7 bases, with 16 bases remaining between them. The germline gives CDR1 KGHSY, CDR2 FQNENV. The CDR3 reads CASSQSDSHRRNEQFF. In nucleotides, the CDR3 is TGTGCCAGCAGCCAATCTGACAGCCACCGTAGGAATGAGCAGTTCTTC.

The gene calls are TRBV5-6 and TRBJ2-1; tentatively, D is TRBD2 (5 bases). This CDR3 region has 13 residues. Per germline, CDR1 SGHDT and CDR2 YYEEEE. Between the trimmed V and J ends, which lost 4 bases and 8 bases, there was a span of 13 bases. The CDR3 region is CASSLPGKDEQFF. In nucleotides, the CDR3 is TGTGCCAGCAGCCTTCCGGGGAAGGATGAGCAGTTCTTC.

This clone has only a few counts. The J gene is TRBJ1-5, the V gene TRBV19, with TRBD1 identical over 8 bases. The V and J ends lost 4 bases and 9 bases, in that order; junction bases with no gene match: 8. Germline values: CDR1 LNHDA, CDR2 SQIVND (reference sequence). This CDR3 has 14 amino acids. CDR3 sequence: CASSTQGANGPQHF. DNA for the CDR3: TGTGCCAGTAGTACGCAGGGGGCCAACGGGCCCCAGCATTTT. Complete variable domain (other parts from reference TRBV19 and TRBJ1-5): DGGITQSPKYLFRKEGQNVTLSCEQNLNHDAMYWYRQDPGQGLRLIYYSQIVNDFQKGDIAEGYSVSREKKESFPLTVTSAQKNPTAFYLCASSTQGANGPQHFGDGTRLSIL.

The chain combines TRBV12-3 or TRBV12-4 with TRBJ1-2; a weak D match, TRBD1 (5 bases). The CDR3 has 11 residues. The V end lost 6 bases, the J end lost 7 bases, and 9 bases lay between the germline ends. CDR3 in DNA: TGTGCCAGCAGCGAAGGGGTTGGCTACACCTTC. Residues: CASSEGVGYTF.

The V and J genes are TRBV7-9 and TRBJ2-5, with 8 bases fitting TRBD2. Germline V gives CDR1 SEHNR, CDR2 FQNEAQ (reference sequence). V gave up 2 bases and J gave up 3 bases; unmatched junction bases: 2. The CDR3 totals 14 residues. The CDR3 nucleotides are TGTGCCAGCAGCTTATCGGGACTAGAAGAGACCCAGTACTTC. Translated: CASSLSGLEETQYF.

The rearrangement uses TRBV7-2 and TRBJ1-5; maybe TRBD1 (5 bases). The CDR3 length is 15 residues. V lost 4 bases and J 0 bases, leaving 10 bases between the germline ends. The germline CDR1 and CDR2 sequences are SGHTA and FQGNSA. CDR3 coding DNA: TGTGCCAGCAGCTCGACAGCTTATAGCAATCAGCCCCAGCATTTT. Amino acids: CASSSTAYSNQPQHF. Filled out from reference TRBV7-2 and TRBJ1-5, the complete variable domain reads GAGVSQSPSNKVTEKGKDVELRCDPISGHTALYWYRQSLGQGLEFLIYFQGNSAPDKSGLPSDRFSAERTGGSVSTLTIQRTQQEDSAVYLCASSSTAYSNQPQHFGDGTRLSIL.

This rearrangement joins TRBV12-3 or TRBV12-4 to TRBJ1-1; D is possibly TRBD1 (5 bases). Trimming took 3 bases from V and 11 from J, leaving 16 bases between them. The CDR3 runs 13 residues. The CDR3 protein is CASSFLSSGVAFF. CDR3 DNA sequence: TGTGCCAGCAGTTTCCTATCTTCGGGGGTGGCTTTCTTT.

The chain joins TRBV7-8 to TRBJ1-2; the D gene is possibly TRBD1 (5 bases). Trimming removed 5 bases at V and 0 bases at J, with 10 bases between. The CDR3 covers 14 residues. Germline CDR1 and CDR2: SGHVS and FQNEAQ. This CDR3 reads CASSPPGANYGYTF. In DNA, the CDR3 is TGTGCCAGCAGCCCACCGGGGGCTAACTATGGCTACACCTTC.